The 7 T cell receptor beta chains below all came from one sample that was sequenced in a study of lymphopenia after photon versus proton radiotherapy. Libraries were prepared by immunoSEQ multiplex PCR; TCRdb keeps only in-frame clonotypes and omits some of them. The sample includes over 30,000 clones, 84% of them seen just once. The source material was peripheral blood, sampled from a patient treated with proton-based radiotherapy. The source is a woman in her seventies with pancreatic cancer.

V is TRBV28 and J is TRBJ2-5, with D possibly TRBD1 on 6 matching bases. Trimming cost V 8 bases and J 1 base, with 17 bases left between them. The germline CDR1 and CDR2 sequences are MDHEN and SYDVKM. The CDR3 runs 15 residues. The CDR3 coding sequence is TGTGCCAGCTCAGGGGTTAGGGGCTTCCAAGAGACCCAGTACTTC. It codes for CASSGVRGFQETQYF.

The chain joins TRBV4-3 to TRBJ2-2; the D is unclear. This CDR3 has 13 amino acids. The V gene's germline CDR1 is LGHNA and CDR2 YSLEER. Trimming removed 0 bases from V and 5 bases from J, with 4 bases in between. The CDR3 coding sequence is TGCGCCAGCAGCCAAGATAGAACCGGGGAGCTGTTTTTT. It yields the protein CASSQDRTGELFF.

This chain's CDR3 is CAWSVGWADTQYF. DNA for the CDR3: TGTGCCTGGAGTGTAGGGTGGGCAGATACGCAGTATTTT. V usage is TRBV30 and J usage is TRBJ2-3; no clear D. Germline lookup yields CDR1 GTSNPN and CDR2 SVGIG (reference sequence). The V and J ends lost 0 bases and 4 bases respectively, with 8 bases between them. This CDR3 has 13 amino acids.

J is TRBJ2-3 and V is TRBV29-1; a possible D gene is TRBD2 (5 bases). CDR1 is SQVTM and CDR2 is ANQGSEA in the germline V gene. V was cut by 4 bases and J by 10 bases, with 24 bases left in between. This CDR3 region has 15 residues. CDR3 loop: CSVVEGFLGLLPQYF. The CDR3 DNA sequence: TGCAGCGTTGTCGAGGGCTTCCTCGGCCTTCTACCGCAGTATTTT.

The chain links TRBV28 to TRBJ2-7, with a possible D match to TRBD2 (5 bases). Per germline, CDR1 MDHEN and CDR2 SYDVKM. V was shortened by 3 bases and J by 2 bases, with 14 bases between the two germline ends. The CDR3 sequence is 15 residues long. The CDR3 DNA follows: TGTGCCAGCAGTTTCACCCGTAGCGTTACCTACGAGCAGTACTTC. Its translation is CASSFTRSVTYEQYF. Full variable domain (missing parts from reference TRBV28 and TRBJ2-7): DVKVTQSSRYLVKRTGEKVFLECVQDMDHENMFWYRQDPGLGLRLIYFSYDVKMKEKGDIPEGYSVSREKKERFSLILESASTNQTSMYLCASSFTRSVTYEQYFGPGTRLTVT.

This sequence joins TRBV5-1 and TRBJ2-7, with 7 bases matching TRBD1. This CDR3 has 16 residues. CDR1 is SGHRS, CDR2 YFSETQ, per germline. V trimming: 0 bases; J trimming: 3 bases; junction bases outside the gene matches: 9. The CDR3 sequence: CASSLERPGQNYEQYF. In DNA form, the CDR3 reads TGCGCCAGCAGCTTGGAACGGCCGGGACAGAACTACGAGCAGTACTTC.

The CDR3 nucleotides read TGTGCCAGCAGCTTAAGAAAAGAGCAGTACTTC. Its translation is CASSLRKEQYF. This chain uses TRBV7-9 with TRBJ2-7; no clear D gene. Germline V gene lookup returns CDR1 SEHNR and CDR2 FQNEAQ (reference sequence). The CDR3 spans 11 residues. V gave up 2 bases and J gave up 7 bases, with 6 bases separating them.